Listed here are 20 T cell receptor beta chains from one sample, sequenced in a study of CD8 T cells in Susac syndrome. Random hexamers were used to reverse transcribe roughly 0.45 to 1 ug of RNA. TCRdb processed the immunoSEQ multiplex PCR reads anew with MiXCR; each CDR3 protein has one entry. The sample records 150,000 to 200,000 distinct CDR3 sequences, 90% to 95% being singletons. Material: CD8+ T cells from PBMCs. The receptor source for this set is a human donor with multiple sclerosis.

CDR3 loop: CASRNRDREGETQYF. The CDR3 DNA follows: TGTGCCAGCAGGAACCGGGACCGCGAAGGAGAGACCCAGTACTTC. The chain has TRBV12-3 or TRBV12-4 and TRBJ2-5; D may match TRBD1 or TRBD2 (5 bases each). CDR3 length: 15 amino acids. Trimming shortened V by 6 bases and J by 4 bases, and 18 bases separated the two germline ends.

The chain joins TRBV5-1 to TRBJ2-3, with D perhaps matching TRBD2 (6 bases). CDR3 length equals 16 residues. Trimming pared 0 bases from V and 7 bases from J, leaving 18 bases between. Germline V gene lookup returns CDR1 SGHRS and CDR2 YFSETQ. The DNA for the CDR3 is TGCGCCAGCAGCTTGGTGGAGGGGTCGGGGACTTATACGCAGTATTTT. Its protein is CASSLVEGSGTYTQYF. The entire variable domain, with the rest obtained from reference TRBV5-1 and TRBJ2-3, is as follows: KAGVTQTPRYLIKTRGQQVTLSCSPISGHRSVSWYQQTPGQGLQFLFEYFSETQRNKGNFPGRFSGRQFSNSRSEMNVSTLELGDSALYLCASSLVEGSGTYTQYFGPGTRLTVL.

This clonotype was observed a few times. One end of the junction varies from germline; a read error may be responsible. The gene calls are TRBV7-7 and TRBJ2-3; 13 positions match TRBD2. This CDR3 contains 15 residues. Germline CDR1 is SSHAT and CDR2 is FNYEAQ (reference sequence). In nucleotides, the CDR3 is TGTGCTAGCAGCCCGGGACTAGCGGGATCAGATACGCAGTATTTT. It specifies CASSPGLAGSDTQYF.

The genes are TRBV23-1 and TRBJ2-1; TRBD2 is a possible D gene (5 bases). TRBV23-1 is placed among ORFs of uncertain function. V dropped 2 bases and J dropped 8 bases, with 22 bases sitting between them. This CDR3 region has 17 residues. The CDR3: CASSQTPYRELMDEQFF. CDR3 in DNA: TGCGCCAGCAGTCAAACCCCCTATCGGGAATTAATGGATGAGCAGTTCTTC.

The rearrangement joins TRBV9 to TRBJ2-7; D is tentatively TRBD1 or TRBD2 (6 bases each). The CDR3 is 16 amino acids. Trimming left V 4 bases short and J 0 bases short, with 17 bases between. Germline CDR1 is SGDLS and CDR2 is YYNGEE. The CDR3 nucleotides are TGTGCCAGCAGCACTTTCTCGGGGGCCAGCTCCTACGAGCAGTACTTC. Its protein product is CASSTFSGASSYEQYF.

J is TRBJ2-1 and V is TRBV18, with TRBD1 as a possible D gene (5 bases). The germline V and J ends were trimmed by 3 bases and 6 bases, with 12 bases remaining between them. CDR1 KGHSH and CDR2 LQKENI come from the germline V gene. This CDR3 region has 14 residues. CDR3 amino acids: CASSPLGRGNEQFF. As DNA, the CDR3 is TGTGCCAGCTCACCGCTAGGAAGGGGCAATGAGCAGTTCTTC.

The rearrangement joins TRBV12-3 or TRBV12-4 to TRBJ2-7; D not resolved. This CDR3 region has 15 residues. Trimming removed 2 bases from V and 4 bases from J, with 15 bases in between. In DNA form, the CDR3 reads TGTGCCAGCAGTTTATGGGTTCGTGGTGGGTACGAGCAGTACTTC. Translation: CASSLWVRGGYEQYF.

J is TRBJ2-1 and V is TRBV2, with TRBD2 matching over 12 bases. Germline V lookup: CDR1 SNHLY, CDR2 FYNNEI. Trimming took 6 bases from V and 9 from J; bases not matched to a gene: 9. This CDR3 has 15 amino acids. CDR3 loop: CASSNGLAGNVEQFF. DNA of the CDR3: TGTGCCAGCAGCAACGGACTAGCGGGGAACGTTGAGCAGTTCTTC.

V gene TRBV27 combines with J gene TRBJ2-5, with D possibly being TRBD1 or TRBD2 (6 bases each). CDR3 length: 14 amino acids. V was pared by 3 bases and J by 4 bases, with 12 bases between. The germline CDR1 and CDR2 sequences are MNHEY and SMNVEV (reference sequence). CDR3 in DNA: TGTGCCAGCAGTTTTTTAGGGGGGTCAGAGACCCAGTACTTC. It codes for CASSFLGGSETQYF.

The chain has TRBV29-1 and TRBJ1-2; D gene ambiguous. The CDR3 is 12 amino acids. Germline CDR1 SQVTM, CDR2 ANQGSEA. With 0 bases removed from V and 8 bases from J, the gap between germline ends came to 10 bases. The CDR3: CSVEDYTSGYTF. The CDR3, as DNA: TGCAGCGTTGAAGATTATACGAGCGGCTACACCTTC.

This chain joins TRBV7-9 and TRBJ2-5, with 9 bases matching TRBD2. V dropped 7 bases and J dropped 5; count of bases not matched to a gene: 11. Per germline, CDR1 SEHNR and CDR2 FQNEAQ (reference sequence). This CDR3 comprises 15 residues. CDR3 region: CASTVLREGFETQYF. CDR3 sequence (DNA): TGTGCCAGCACCGTCTTGCGGGAGGGCTTTGAGACCCAGTACTTC. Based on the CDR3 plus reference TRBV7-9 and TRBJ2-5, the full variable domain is DTGVSQNPRHKITKRGQNVTFRCDPISEHNRLYWYRQTLGQGPEFLTYFQNEAQLEKSRLLSDRFSAERPKGSFSTLEIQRTEQGDSAMYLCASTVLREGFETQYFGPGTRLLVL.

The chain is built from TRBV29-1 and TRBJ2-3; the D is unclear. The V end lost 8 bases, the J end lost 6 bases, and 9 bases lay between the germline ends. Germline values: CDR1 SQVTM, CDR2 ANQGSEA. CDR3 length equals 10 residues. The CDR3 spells CSSIGDTQYF. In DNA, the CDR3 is TGCAGCTCAATAGGGGATACGCAGTATTTT.

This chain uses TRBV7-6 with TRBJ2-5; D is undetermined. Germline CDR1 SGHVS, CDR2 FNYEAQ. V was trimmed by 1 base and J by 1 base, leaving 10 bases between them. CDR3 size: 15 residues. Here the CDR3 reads CASSLGGAVQETQYF. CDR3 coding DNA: TGTGCCAGCAGCTTAGGGGGTGCAGTCCAAGAGACCCAGTACTTC.

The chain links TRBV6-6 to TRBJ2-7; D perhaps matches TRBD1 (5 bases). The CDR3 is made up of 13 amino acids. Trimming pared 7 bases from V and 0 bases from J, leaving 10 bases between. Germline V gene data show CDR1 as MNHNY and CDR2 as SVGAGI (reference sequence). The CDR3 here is CASKPTGSYEQYF. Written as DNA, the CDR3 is TGTGCCAGCAAGCCTACAGGCTCCTACGAGCAGTACTTC.

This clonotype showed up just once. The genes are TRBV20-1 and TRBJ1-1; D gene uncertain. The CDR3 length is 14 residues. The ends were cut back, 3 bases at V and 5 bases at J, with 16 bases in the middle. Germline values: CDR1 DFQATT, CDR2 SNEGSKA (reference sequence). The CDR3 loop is CSASRREGNTEAFF. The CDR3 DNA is TGCAGTGCTAGCCGGAGGGAGGGAAATACTGAAGCTTTCTTT.

CDR3 sequence: CASSFGTGSEYHQETQYF. The CDR3 DNA is TGTGCCAGCAGTTTTGGGACAGGGTCCGAATATCACCAAGAGACCCAGTACTTC. This chain links TRBV28 with TRBJ2-5, with 9 bases identical to TRBD1. V was pared by 3 bases and J by 0 bases, with 11 bases of the junction left unmatched. Germline V CDR1 and CDR2: MDHEN, SYDVKM. This CDR3 has 18 residues.

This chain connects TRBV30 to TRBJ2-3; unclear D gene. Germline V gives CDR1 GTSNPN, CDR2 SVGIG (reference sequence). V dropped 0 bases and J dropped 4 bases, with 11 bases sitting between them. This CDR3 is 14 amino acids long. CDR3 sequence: CAWSVVLDADTQYF. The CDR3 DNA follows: TGTGCCTGGAGTGTCGTCCTAGATGCAGATACGCAGTATTTT.

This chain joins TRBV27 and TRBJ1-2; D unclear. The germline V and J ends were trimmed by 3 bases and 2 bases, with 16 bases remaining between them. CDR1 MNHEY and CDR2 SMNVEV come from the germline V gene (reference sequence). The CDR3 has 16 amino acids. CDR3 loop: CASSFIAGSLNYGYTF. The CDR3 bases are TGTGCCAGCAGTTTCATAGCGGGCAGCCTGAACTATGGCTACACCTTC.

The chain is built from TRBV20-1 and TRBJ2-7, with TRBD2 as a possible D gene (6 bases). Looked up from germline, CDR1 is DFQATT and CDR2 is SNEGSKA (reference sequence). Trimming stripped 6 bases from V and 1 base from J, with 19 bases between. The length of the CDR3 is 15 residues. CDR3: CSAVELSGSSYEQYF. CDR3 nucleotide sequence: TGCAGTGCAGTTGAACTTAGCGGCTCATCCTACGAGCAGTACTTC.

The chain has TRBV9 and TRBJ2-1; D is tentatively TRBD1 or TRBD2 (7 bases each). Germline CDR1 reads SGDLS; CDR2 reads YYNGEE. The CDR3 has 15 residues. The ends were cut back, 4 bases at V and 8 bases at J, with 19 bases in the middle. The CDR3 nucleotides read TGTGCCAGCAGCTCCTCAGGGGGGGATGGCGATGAGCAGTTCTTC. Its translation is CASSSSGGDGDEQFF.